This TCR beta chain was captured in a study of regulatory T cells in long-lasting Graves disease (dated by TCRdb to the early 2020s). Describing the broader study: Persistent Graves' disease was defined as persistently positive TSH receptor autoantibodies together with antithyroid drug treatment for over 5 years. Persistent Graves' disease patients were compared with newly diagnosed Graves' disease patients by peripheral blood TCR sequencing and RNA sequencing. The study was conducted in China and was registered as a clinical trial. A total of some 33 samples were covered by TCR sequencing, comprising around 13 persistent and about 20 newly diagnosed Graves' disease patients. Persistent Graves' disease patients in the clinical cohort had taken antithyroid drugs for about 10.3 years on average. Overall study outcomes, separate from this receptor: Only the TCR beta chain was sequenced and analyzed. Persistent Graves' disease patients showed lower TCR Shannon entropy and fewer highly expanded clones than newly diagnosed patients, suggesting clonal expansion. TRBV28, TRBJ1-2 and TRBJ2-5 were preferentially used in persistent disease, while TRBV20-1 and TRBJ2-1 were favored in newly diagnosed disease. The small sample size was acknowledged by the authors as a limitation that may reduce accuracy. Only peripheral blood was studied, because thyroid tissue, the primary lesion, was inaccessible. A larger number of public clonotypes was shared among persistent patients (fewer than 3,000) than among newly diagnosed patients (about 990).

The CDR3 holds 15 amino acids from the cysteine to the phenylalanine. Left in the record is the CDR3 DNA by itself, 45 bases read in frame from the first base. Germline trimming: 4 bases from V, 6 bases from J; junction bases outside gene matches: 7. From a lookup of the germline V gene (reference sequence), CDR1 and CDR2 are MNHEY and SMNVEV. Library prep was done by multiplex PCR. Reads for this sample came from an Illumina HiSeq 4000. TCR beta libraries were built with iRepertoire HTBI primers and Arm-PCR amplification of CDR3 regions. Before sequencing, the PCR products underwent gel purification. The original pipeline was this. Gene usage analysis of CDR3 amino acid clonotypes used the roughly 62 TRBV and about 14 TRBJ segments found across samples. Filtered high-quality paired reads were merged into contigs using COPE and FqMerger. BLAST was used to align contigs to IMGT TRBV, TRBD and TRBJ reference genes, with CDR3 defined following IMGT. Any clonotype with a frequency above 0.1% was counted as a highly expanded clone. Shannon entropy was used to measure repertoire diversity, and the Gini coefficient was used to measure V-J evenness. A clonotype was considered public if more than one individual shared it. TCRdb trimmed the raw reads at Q25, called clones with MiXCR and kept productive beta chains. When rows share a CDR3 protein, they turn into one entry using the most common DNA and genes. What appears here as the V and J calls and clone size reflects TCRdb's work, not the paper's. The sample table shows about 470,000 distinct CDR3 sequences, and less than 25% are seen once. Under 9% of the sample lies in the top ten.

The time point label corresponds to: persistent/refractory GD, antithyroid drugs over 5 years with positive TRAb. RNA was extracted from PBMCs in TRIzol for both TCR sequencing and RNA sequencing. The diagnosis of Graves' disease followed American Thyroid Association guidelines. Recruitment of patients was carried out at an endocrinology department in Xi'an, China. From each patient, approximately 9 milliliters of peripheral blood was collected into an EDTA anticoagulant tube. Ficoll Paque Plus density gradient separation was used to isolate PBMCs, and no additional T cell sorting was done. RNA quality was checked with an Agilent 2100 Bioanalyzer and agarose gel, and concentration with a NanoDrop 2000. Regarding this clonotype: Its recognized antigen is unknown. Per-base quality was not reported, and no clone a single base away is much larger than it.

The rearrangement joined TRBV27 to TRBJ2-2, and 8 bases in between align with TRBD1. The receptor comes from a female donor with Graves disease. The sequences come from peripheral blood mononuclear cells (PBMCs), collected when the disease was refractory, from a patient treated with antithyroid drugs. The CDR3 has the sequence CASSSGTGGPGELFF. The DNA sequence is as follows: TGTGCCAGCAGTTCGGGGACAGGTGGTCCCGGGGAGCTGTTTTTT.